These T cell receptor beta chains were read from a single sample in a study of OX40 agonist ivuxolimab in advanced cancers. Clones were sequenced by immunoSEQ multiplex PCR, and TCRdb holds only the in-frame ones, with some missing. The top ten clones hold roughly 0.5% of a sample with 75,000 to 100,000 clones, around nine tenths of them seen once. This specimen was CD4+ or CD8+ T cells sorted from blood, taken in a trial of the OX40 agonist ivuxolimab. The receptors originated from an adult with an advanced solid tumor such as melanoma, head and neck, liver or kidney cancer. Each CDR3 is given with its conserved first and last residue. A D gene is named only where the DNA matches it firmly. The listing skips clone size in some rows; elsewhere it reads once, few, many or a size class.

D gene	J gene	V gene	clone size	CDR3 DNA	CDR3 protein
.	TRBJ1-2	TRBV7-9	once	TGTGCCAGCAGCTTAGCTCGCAATGCAGGGGACTATGGCTACACCTTC	CASSLARNAGDYGYTF
TRBD1	TRBJ1-1	TRBV29-1	.	TGCAGCGTGGAGACAGGGGGGGGCACTGAAGCTTTCTTT	CSVETGGGTEAFF
TRBD2	TRBJ2-7	TRBV5-1	.	TGCGCCAGCAGCTGGGACTACTCCTACGAGCAGTACTTC	CASSWDYSYEQYF
.	TRBJ2-1	TRBV5-8	.	TGTGCCAGCAGCTTCAGGGGGGCCTCCTACAATGAGCAGTTCTTC	CASSFRGASYNEQFF
.	TRBJ2-7	TRBV4-3	once	TGCGCCAGCAGCCAAGTGGGGGGGCAATCCGAGCAGTACTTC	CASSQVGGQSEQYF
.	TRBJ1-1	TRBV19	.	TGTGCCAGTATCCGTGAGAGCACTGAAGCTTTCTTT	CASIRESTEAFF
.	TRBJ1-6	TRBV5-6	few	TGTGCCAGCAGCCATAAAGCTGCTGGGGGTATATCCCTCCACTTT	CASSHKAAGGISLHF
TRBD1	TRBJ2-3	TRBV7-9	.	TGTGCCAGCAGCCCCGGGACAGGGTTTACAGATACGCAGTATTTT	CASSPGTGFTDTQYF
.	TRBJ1-1	TRBV6-6	.	TGTGCCAGCAGCCCCGAGGGGGGGGTCGAGGACACTGAAGCTTTCTTT	CASSPEGGVEDTEAFF
TRBD1	TRBJ2-5	TRBV5-1	.	TGCGCCAGCAGCTACCGGGACAGCCAAGAGACCCAGTACTTC	CASSYRDSQETQYF
.	TRBJ1-1	TRBV28	.	TGTGCCAGCAGGATCGGCGGCCTGAACACTGAAGCTTTCTTT	CASRIGGLNTEAFF
TRBD1	TRBJ2-7	TRBV10-3	few	TGTGCCATCCGCCGGACAGGGGGCGAAGGGCAGTACTTC	CAIRRTGGEGQYF
.	TRBJ1-5	TRBV4-2	.	TGTGCCAGCTCCAGTCCTATCGGGGATGGCAATCAGCCCCAGCATTTT	CASSSPIGDGNQPQHF
TRBD1	TRBJ1-6	TRBV7-2	.	TGTGCCAGCAGCCACGGGACAGCCAGAAATTCACCCCTCCACTTT	CASSHGTARNSPLHF
.	TRBJ2-5	TRBV5-6	once	TGTGCCAGCAGCTTGGAGCAGGTGGAGACCCAGTACTTC	CASSLEQVETQYF
.	TRBJ1-1	TRBV15	.	TGTGCCACCAGCAGAGATAGGGGTAACACTGAAGCTTTCTTT	CATSRDRGNTEAFF
TRBD1	TRBJ1-5	TRBV7-6	few	TGTGCCAGCGGACAGGGTTCTAGTCAGCCCCAGCATTTT	CASGQGSSQPQHF
TRBD2	TRBJ2-1	TRBV7-2	.	TGTGCCAGCAGCTGGGCGGGGGGGCGAAATGAGCAGTTCTTC	CASSWAGGRNEQFF